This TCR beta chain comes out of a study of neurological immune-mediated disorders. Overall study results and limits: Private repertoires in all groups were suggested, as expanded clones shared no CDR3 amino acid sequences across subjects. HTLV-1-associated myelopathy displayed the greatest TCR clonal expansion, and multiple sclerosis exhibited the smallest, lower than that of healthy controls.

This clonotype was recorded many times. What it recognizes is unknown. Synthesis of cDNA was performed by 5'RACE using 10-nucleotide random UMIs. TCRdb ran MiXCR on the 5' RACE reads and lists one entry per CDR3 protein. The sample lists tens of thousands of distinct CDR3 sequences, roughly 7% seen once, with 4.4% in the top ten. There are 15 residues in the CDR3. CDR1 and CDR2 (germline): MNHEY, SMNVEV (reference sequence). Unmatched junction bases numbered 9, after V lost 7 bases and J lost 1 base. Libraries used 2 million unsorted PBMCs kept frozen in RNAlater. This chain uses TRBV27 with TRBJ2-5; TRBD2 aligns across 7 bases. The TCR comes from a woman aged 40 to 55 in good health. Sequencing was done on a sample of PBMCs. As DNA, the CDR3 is TGTGCCAGCAAGAGAGGGACTACCTTCCAAGAGACCCAGTACTTC. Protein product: CASKRGTTFQETQYF.